Below are 5 T cell receptor beta chains sequenced from a single sample in a study of T cells after yellow fever vaccination. TCRdb processed the 5' RACE reads anew with MiXCR; each CDR3 protein has one entry. In the table there are some 500,000 distinct CDR3 sequences, roughly 13% of which are singletons. The source was PBMCs, collected on the day of the yellow fever booster vaccination. Every receptor here comes from a man aged 30 to 45 who received the YFV17D yellow fever vaccine.

The DNA of the CDR3 is TGTGCCAGCAGCTTAGAGGGGTCGGGATCACCCCTCCACTTT. Encoded protein: CASSLEGSGSPLHF. This chain links TRBV7-8 with TRBJ1-6; D possibly corresponds to TRBD1 (5 bases). Germline CDR1 and CDR2: SGHVS and FQNEAQ. With 1 base removed from V and 10 bases from J, the gap between germline ends came to 11 bases. The CDR3 sequence is 14 residues long.

This clonotype was observed a handful of times. V and J are TRBV19 and TRBJ1-1; tentatively, D is TRBD1 (6 bases). Trimming removed 3 bases at V and 11 bases at J, with 22 bases between. Germline V CDR1 and CDR2: LNHDA, SQIVND (reference sequence). The CDR3 is made up of 15 amino acids. The CDR3 loop reads CASSIGSPGVAWAFF. The CDR3 DNA sequence: TGTGCCAGTAGTATCGGGTCCCCAGGGGTGGCTTGGGCTTTCTTT.

The J gene is TRBJ2-5, the V gene TRBV7-2; TRBD1 agrees at 10 bases. From germline, CDR1 is SGHTA and CDR2 FQGNSA. This CDR3 contains 14 residues. With 4 bases clipped from V and 6 bases from J, the junction kept 5 bases outside the gene matches. This CDR3 is CASSWTGGEKTQYF. The CDR3 DNA sequence: TGTGCCAGCAGCTGGACAGGGGGAGAAAAGACCCAGTACTTC.

Only a few counts were recorded for this clonotype. This chain's CDR3 is CSAKTRDRGLITEAFF. The CDR3, as DNA: TGCAGTGCTAAGACTCGGGACAGGGGGTTGATCACTGAAGCTTTCTTT. The chain is built from TRBV20-1 and TRBJ1-1, with 11 bases fitting TRBD1. Germline CDR1 DFQATT, CDR2 SNEGSKA (reference sequence). V shed 4 bases, J shed 4 bases, and the junction held 11 bases outside the gene matches. The CDR3 consists of 16 residues.

The rearrangement joins TRBV20-1 to TRBJ1-3; no firm D call. CDR1 and CDR2 from the germline V gene are DFQATT and SNEGSKA (reference sequence). Trimming pared 6 bases from V and 0 bases from J, leaving 12 bases between. The CDR3 spans 14 residues. The CDR3 coding sequence is TGCAGTGCCTATAGGACGGACTCTGGAAACACCATATATTTT. Translation: CSAYRTDSGNTIYF.